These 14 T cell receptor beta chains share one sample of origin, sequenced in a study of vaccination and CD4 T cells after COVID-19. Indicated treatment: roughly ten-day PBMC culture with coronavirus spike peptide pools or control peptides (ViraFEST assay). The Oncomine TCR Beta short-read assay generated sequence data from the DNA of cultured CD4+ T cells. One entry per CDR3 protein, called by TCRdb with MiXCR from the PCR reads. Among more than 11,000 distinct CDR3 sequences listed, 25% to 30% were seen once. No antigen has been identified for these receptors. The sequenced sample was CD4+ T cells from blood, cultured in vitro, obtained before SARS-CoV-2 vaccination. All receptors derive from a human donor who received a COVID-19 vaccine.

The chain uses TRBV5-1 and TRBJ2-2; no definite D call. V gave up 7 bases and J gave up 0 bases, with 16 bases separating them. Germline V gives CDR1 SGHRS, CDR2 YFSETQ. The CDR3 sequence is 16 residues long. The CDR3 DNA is TGCGCCAGCTCCTTTCGTCCAACCGCGAACACCGGGGAGCTGTTTTTT. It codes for CASSFRPTANTGELFF.

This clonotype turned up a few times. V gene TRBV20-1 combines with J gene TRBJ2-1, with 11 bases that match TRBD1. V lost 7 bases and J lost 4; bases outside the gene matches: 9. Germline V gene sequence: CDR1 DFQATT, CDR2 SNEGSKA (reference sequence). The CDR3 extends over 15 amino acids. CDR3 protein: CSGSPGQGGYNEQFF. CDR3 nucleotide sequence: TGCAGTGGCTCCCCGGGACAGGGGGGGTACAATGAGCAGTTCTTC.

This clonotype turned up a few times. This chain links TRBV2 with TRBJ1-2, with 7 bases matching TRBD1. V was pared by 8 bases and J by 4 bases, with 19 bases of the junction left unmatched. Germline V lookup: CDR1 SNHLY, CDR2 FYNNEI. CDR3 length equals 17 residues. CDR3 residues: CASGTRGGPGGTYGYTF. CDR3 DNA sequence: TGTGCCAGCGGCACTCGGGGAGGACCAGGGGGAACCTATGGCTACACCTTC.

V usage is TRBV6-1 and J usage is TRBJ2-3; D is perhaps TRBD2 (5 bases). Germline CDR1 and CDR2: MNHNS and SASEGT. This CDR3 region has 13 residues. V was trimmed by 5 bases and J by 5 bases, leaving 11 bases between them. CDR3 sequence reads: CASSREIQDTQYF. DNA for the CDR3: TGTGCCAGCAGTAGGGAGATACAAGATACGCAGTATTTT.

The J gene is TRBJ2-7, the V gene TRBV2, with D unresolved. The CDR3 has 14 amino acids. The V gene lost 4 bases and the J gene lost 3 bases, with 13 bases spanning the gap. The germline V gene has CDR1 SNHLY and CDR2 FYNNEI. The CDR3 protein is CASSVEARRYEQYF. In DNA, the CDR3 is TGTGCCAGCAGTGTAGAAGCGAGGCGCTACGAGCAGTACTTC. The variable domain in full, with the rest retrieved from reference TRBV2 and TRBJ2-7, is EPEVTQTPSHQVTQMGQEVILRCVPISNHLYFYWYRQILGQKVEFLVSFYNNEISEKSEIFDDQFSVERPDGSNFTLKIRSTKLEDSAMYFCASSVEARRYEQYFGPGTRLTVT.

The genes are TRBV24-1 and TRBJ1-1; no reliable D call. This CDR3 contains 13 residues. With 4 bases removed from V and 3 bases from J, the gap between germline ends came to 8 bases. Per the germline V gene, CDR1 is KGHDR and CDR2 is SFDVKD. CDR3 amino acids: CATSEPPDTEAFF. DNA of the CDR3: TGTGCCACCAGTGAGCCCCCGGACACTGAAGCTTTCTTT.

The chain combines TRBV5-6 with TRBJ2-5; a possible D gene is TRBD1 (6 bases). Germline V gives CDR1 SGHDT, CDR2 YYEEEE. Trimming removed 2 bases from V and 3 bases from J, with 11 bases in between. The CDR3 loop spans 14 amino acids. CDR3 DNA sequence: TGTGCCAGCAGCTTCAGGGCAGGGGAAGAGACCCAGTACTTC. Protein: CASSFRAGEETQYF.

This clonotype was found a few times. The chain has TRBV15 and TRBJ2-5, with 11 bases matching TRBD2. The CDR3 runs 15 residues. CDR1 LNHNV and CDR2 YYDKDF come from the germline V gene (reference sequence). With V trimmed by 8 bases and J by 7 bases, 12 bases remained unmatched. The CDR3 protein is CATQETSGVRGTQYF. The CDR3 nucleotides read TGTGCCACCCAGGAGACTAGCGGGGTTAGGGGGACCCAGTACTTC. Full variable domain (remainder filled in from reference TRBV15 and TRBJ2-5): DAMVIQNPRYQVTQFGKPVTLSCSQTLNHNVMYWYQQKSSQAPKLLFHYYDKDFNNEADTPDNFQSRRPNTSFCFLDIRSPGLGDTAMYLCATQETSGVRGTQYFGPGTRLLVL.

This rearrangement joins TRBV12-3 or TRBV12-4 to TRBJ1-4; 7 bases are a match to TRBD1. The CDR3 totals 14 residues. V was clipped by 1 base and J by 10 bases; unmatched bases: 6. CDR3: CASSLVEAGGKLFF. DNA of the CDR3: TGTGCCAGCAGTTTAGTGGAGGCAGGGGGAAAACTGTTTTTT.

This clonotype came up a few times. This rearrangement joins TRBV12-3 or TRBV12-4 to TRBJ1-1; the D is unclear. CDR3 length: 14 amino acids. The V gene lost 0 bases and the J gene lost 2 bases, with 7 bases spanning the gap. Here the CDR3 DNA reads TGTGCCAGCAGTTTAGCAGGCCTAAACACTGAAGCTTTCTTT. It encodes CASSLAGLNTEAFF.

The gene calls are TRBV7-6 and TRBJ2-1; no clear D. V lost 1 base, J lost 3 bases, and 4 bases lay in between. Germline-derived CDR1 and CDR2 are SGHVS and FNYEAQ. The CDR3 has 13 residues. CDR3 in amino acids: CASSLGDYNEQFF. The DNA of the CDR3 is TGTGCCAGCAGCTTAGGGGACTACAATGAGCAGTTCTTC.

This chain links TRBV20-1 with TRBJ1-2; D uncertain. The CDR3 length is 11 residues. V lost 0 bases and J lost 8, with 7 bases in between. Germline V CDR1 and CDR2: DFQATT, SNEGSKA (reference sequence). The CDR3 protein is CSAREAGGYTF. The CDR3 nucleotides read TGCAGTGCTAGAGAGGCCGGGGGCTACACCTTC.

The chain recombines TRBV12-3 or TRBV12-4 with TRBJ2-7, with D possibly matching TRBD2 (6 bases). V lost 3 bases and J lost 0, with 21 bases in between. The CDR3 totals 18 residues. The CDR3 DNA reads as TGTGCCAGCAGTTTCCCAGCGGGCGATACGACTGTCTCCTACGAGCAGTACTTC. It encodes CASSFPAGDTTVSYEQYF.

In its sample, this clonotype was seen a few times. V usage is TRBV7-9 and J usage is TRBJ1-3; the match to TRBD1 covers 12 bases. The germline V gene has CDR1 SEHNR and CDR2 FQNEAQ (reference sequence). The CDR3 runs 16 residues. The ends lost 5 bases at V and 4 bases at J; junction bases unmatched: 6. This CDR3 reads CASSGRDRGPGNTIYF. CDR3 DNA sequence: TGTGCCAGCAGCGGTAGGGACAGGGGGCCAGGAAACACCATATATTTT.